One sample yielded the 14 T cell receptor beta chains listed below, sequenced in a study of blood T cell repertoires in COVID-19. Assay: immunoSEQ multiplex PCR; the TCRdb copy retains only in-frame clones and omits some. The sample carries about 400,000 clones, roughly 88% recorded once. Sequenced sample: PBMCs or T cells enriched from blood (not recorded which). The source of these receptors is a woman aged 40 to 55 with acute COVID-19.

The V call is TRBV4-1, the J call TRBJ1-1, with a weak D call TRBD1 (5 bases). Germline assignment: CDR1 MGHRA and CDR2 YSYEKL. This CDR3 spans 16 amino acids. Trimming removed 4 bases at V and 0 bases at J, with 15 bases between. The CDR3: CASSPGGGIMNTEAFF. CDR3 bases: TGCGCCAGCAGCCCTGGGGGAGGGATCATGAACACTGAAGCTTTCTTT.

The chain has TRBV5-4 and TRBJ2-5; 12 bases are shared with TRBD2. The CDR3 has 16 amino acids. The germline V gene encodes CDR1 SGHNT and CDR2 YYREEE (reference sequence). V gave up 2 bases and J gave up 5 bases; unmatched junction bases: 7. CDR3 in amino acids: CASSFALAGGPETQYF. CDR3 sequence (DNA): TGTGCCAGCAGCTTCGCTCTAGCGGGGGGGCCCGAGACCCAGTACTTC.

The chain carries TRBV5-4 and TRBJ1-4; D possibly corresponds to TRBD1 (5 bases). The ends were cut back, 4 bases at V and 0 bases at J, with 16 bases in the middle. CDR1 and CDR2 (germline): SGHNT, YYREEE (reference sequence). The CDR3 is 17 residues long. The DNA for the CDR3 is TGTGCCAGCAGCCCCGAAGCCCTGACAGCAACTAATGAAAAACTGTTTTTT. Residues: CASSPEALTATNEKLFF.

This clone was seen a single time. The V and J genes are TRBV30 and TRBJ1-4; TRBD1 aligns across 9 bases. The CDR3 covers 14 residues. The ends lost 2 bases at V and 7 bases at J; junction bases unmatched: 5. Germline lookup yields CDR1 GTSNPN and CDR2 SVGIG (reference sequence). Here the CDR3 reads CAWSRQGVGEKLFF. The CDR3 nucleotides read TGTGCCTGGAGTAGACAGGGGGTCGGTGAAAAACTGTTTTTT.

The chain combines TRBV7-2 with TRBJ1-3; the D is unclear. The CDR3 covers 14 residues. The germline V and J ends were trimmed by 2 bases and 0 bases, with 5 bases remaining between them. The germline gives CDR1 SGHTA, CDR2 FQGNSA. The CDR3 nucleotides read TGTGCCAGCAGCTTATACTTCTCTGGAAACACCATATATTTT. As protein: CASSLYFSGNTIYF.

This chain connects TRBV6-5 to TRBJ2-1; 7 nucleotides line up with TRBD1. V shed 4 bases, J shed 0 bases, and the junction held 6 bases outside the gene matches. Looked up from germline, CDR1 is MNHEY and CDR2 is SVGAGI. This CDR3 comprises 16 residues. The CDR3 DNA reads as TGTGCCAGCAGTTCGACAGGGCTAAGCTCCTACAATGAGCAGTTCTTC. Translation gives CASSSTGLSSYNEQFF.

V is TRBV29-1 and J is TRBJ1-5; D possibly corresponds to TRBD1 (5 bases). Per germline, CDR1 SQVTM and CDR2 ANQGSEA. V was cut by 2 bases and J by 9 bases, with 17 bases left in between. This CDR3 is 14 amino acids long. This CDR3 reads CSVEPRPRGGPQHF. For the CDR3, the DNA is TGCAGCGTTGAACCGAGACCCCGGGGGGGGCCCCAGCATTTT.

CDR3 nucleotides: TGTGCCAGCAGCTGGGGGGAGCCGAACACTGAAGCTTTCTTT. It codes for CASSWGEPNTEAFF. The rearrangement uses TRBV7-9 and TRBJ1-1, with D possibly TRBD1 on 5 matching bases. The CDR3 consists of 14 residues. Germline V gene sequence: CDR1 SEHNR, CDR2 FQNEAQ (reference sequence). V lost 4 bases and J lost 1, with 10 bases in between.

The V and J genes are TRBV7-9 and TRBJ1-1; D is ambiguous. V lost 5 bases to trimming and J lost 4 bases, with 11 bases between them. The CDR3 is 13 residues long. From germline, CDR1 is SEHNR and CDR2 FQNEAQ (reference sequence). CDR3 bases: TGTGCCAGCAGCAACAGTGAAGTCACTGAAGCTTTCTTT. Its protein is CASSNSEVTEAFF.

The V gene is TRBV7-2, the J gene TRBJ2-3; 9 bases map to TRBD2. After removal of 0 bases from V and 2 bases from J, the junction contained 6 bases not matched to a gene. Germline CDR1 SGHTA, CDR2 FQGNSA. This CDR3 is built from 17 residues. The DNA of the CDR3 is TGTGCCAGCAGCTTAGCGTCGGCGGGGGGGGTCACAGATACGCAGTATTTT. Protein: CASSLASAGGVTDTQYF.

Comments on this clone: Other DNA sequences from this sample encode an identical CDR3 as well. CDR3 in amino acids: CASSIRDRPYEQYF. DNA for the CDR3: TGTGCCAGTAGTATTCGGGACAGACCCTACGAGCAGTACTTC. This chain connects TRBV19 to TRBJ2-7; 7 bases fit TRBD1. The CDR3 has 14 residues. Trimming at V came to 3 bases and at J to 2 bases, leaving 4 bases not matched to a gene. Germline CDR1 and CDR2: LNHDA and SQIVND (reference sequence).

This chain joins TRBV19 and TRBJ2-3; unclear D gene. Germline lookup yields CDR1 LNHDA and CDR2 SQIVND (reference sequence). The CDR3 runs to 13 residues. V was trimmed by 8 bases and J by 0 bases, leaving 9 bases between them. For the CDR3, the DNA is TGTGCCAGTGGAGCATCGAGCACAGATACGCAGTATTTT. Protein product: CASGASSTDTQYF. The full variable domain, completed using reference TRBV19 and TRBJ2-3, is DGGITQSPKYLFRKEGQNVTLSCEQNLNHDAMYWYRQDPGQGLRLIYYSQIVNDFQKGDIAEGYSVSREKKESFPLTVTSAQKNPTAFYLCASGASSTDTQYFGPGTRLTVL.

The chain uses TRBV30 and TRBJ2-1, with TRBD2 as a possible D gene (6 bases). Germline loops: CDR1 GTSNPN, CDR2 SVGIG (reference sequence). V was clipped by 5 bases and J by 5 bases, with 13 bases between them. The length of the CDR3 is 13 residues. CDR3 in DNA: TGTGCCTGGTTGCGGGGAAATCACAATGAGCAGTTCTTC. Amino acid sequence: CAWLRGNHNEQFF.

The chain employs TRBV7-2 and TRBJ2-5; 9 positions agree with TRBD2. V dropped 1 base and J dropped 2; count of bases not matched to a gene: 5. The CDR3 spans 16 residues. Germline assignment: CDR1 SGHTA and CDR2 FQGNSA. CDR3: CASSLGLAGVQETQYF. CDR3 nucleotides: TGTGCCAGCAGCTTAGGTTTAGCGGGGGTACAAGAGACCCAGTACTTC. Full variable domain (missing parts from reference TRBV7-2 and TRBJ2-5): GAGVSQSPSNKVTEKGKDVELRCDPISGHTALYWYRQSLGQGLEFLIYFQGNSAPDKSGLPSDRFSAERTGGSVSTLTIQRTQQEDSAVYLCASSLGLAGVQETQYFGPGTRLLVL.